Following are 3 T cell receptor beta chains from one sample sequenced in a study of OX40 agonist ivuxolimab in advanced cancers. The table came from immunoSEQ multiplex PCR; TCRdb's copy has only in-frame clones and leaves some out. The table has fewer than 80,000 clones, under 85% seen once. This sample comprised CD4+ or CD8+ T cells sorted from blood, obtained in a trial of the OX40 agonist ivuxolimab. Receptors originate from an adult with an advanced solid tumor such as melanoma, head and neck, liver or kidney cancer.

V and J are TRBV7-9 and TRBJ1-5; 10 bases are shared with TRBD1. Germline V gene data show CDR1 as SEHNR and CDR2 as FQNEAQ (reference sequence). Trimming removed 5 bases from V and 3 bases from J; junction bases left unmatched: 4. The CDR3 length is 15 residues. The CDR3 protein is CASSRTGGINQPQHF. The CDR3 region has the DNA TGTGCCAGCAGCAGGACAGGGGGGATCAATCAGCCCCAGCATTTT.

This clone showed up many times. The V call is TRBV6-5, the J call TRBJ1-2, with TRBD1 identical over 7 bases. This CDR3 has 13 residues. V gave up 5 bases and J gave up 5 bases; unmatched junction bases: 5. Looked up from germline, CDR1 is MNHEY and CDR2 is SVGAGI. The CDR3 nucleotides are TGTGCCAGCAGTCCACAGGGGCCATATGGCTACACCTTC. Translated: CASSPQGPYGYTF.

The V gene is TRBV7-6, the J gene TRBJ2-5, with 7 bases fitting TRBD2. Germline trimming cut 1 base from V and 1 base from J; bases unmatched to any gene: 6. In germline, CDR1 is SGHVS, CDR2 FNYEAQ. The CDR3 length is 16 residues. In DNA, the CDR3 is TGTGCCAGCAGCTTAGTGATGTGGGGGGGCCAAGAGACCCAGTACTTC. Protein product: CASSLVMWGGQETQYF.